This entry lists 32 T cell receptor beta chains sequenced from one sample in a study of T cell changes during pregnancy in multiple sclerosis. This table comes from immunoSEQ multiplex PCR, and its TCRdb copy is limited to in-frame clones, with some not included. The table lists 25,000 to 35,000 clones, around 87% of them singletons, with under 0.75% in the top ten. This specimen consisted of CD4+ T cells from peripheral blood mononuclear cells, obtained in the third trimester of pregnancy. Every receptor here comes from a female donor in good health, enrolled as a control in a pregnancy study.

V usage is TRBV15 and J usage is TRBJ2-3; no firm D call. The ends were cut back, 0 bases at V and 6 bases at J, with 7 bases in the middle. Germline assignment: CDR1 LNHNV and CDR2 YYDKDF (reference sequence). CDR3 length equals 13 residues. The CDR3 nucleotides are TGTGCCACCAGCAGAGATCTGAGCGATACGCAGTATTTT. It specifies CATSRDLSDTQYF.

The chain uses TRBV30 and TRBJ1-2; D call uncertain. The germline V gene encodes CDR1 GTSNPN and CDR2 SVGIG (reference sequence). This CDR3 is 11 amino acids long. V shed 0 bases and J shed 7 bases, with 6 bases lying between them. CDR3 sequence: CAWSVLFGYTF. CDR3 DNA: TGTGCCTGGAGTGTACTCTTTGGCTACACCTTC.

The J gene is TRBJ2-3, the V gene TRBV28; 9 nucleotides agree with TRBD1. J was trimmed by 4 bases and V by 3 bases; bases with no gene match: 2. Per germline, CDR1 MDHEN and CDR2 SYDVKM. The CDR3 extends over 14 amino acids. The CDR3 is CASSLGQGSDTQYF. CDR3 DNA: TGTGCCAGCAGTTTGGGACAGGGTTCAGATACGCAGTATTTT.

The chain combines TRBV5-4 with TRBJ2-5, with D possibly being TRBD2 (5 bases). Germline CDR1 and CDR2: SGHNT and YYREEE (reference sequence). The CDR3 loop spans 16 amino acids. With 3 bases removed from V and 4 bases from J, the gap between germline ends came to 19 bases. In nucleotides, the CDR3 is TGTGCCAGCAGCTCCCAGACACGGACCGGAGGAGAGACCCAGTACTTC. Translated: CASSSQTRTGGETQYF.

Written as DNA, the CDR3 is TGTGCCAGCATGACCCGGACTAGCGGGGGAAATGAGCAGTTCTTC. Amino acid sequence: CASMTRTSGGNEQFF. This chain joins TRBV6-5 and TRBJ2-1, with 13 nucleotides matching TRBD2. The germline gives CDR1 MNHEY, CDR2 SVGAGI. CDR3 size: 15 residues. The J segment lost 7 bases and the V segment lost 7 bases, leaving 7 bases of the junction unmatched.

The genes are TRBV9 and TRBJ1-4; D gene uncertain. V was shortened by 3 bases and J by 5 bases, with 14 bases between the two germline ends. Germline CDR1 and CDR2: SGDLS and YYNGEE. This CDR3 has 15 amino acids. CDR3 residues: CASSGAGAGNEKLFF. As DNA, the CDR3 is TGTGCCAGCAGCGGCGCGGGAGCCGGGAATGAAAAACTGTTTTTT.

This clone was counted a single time. The rearrangement uses TRBV11-3 and TRBJ2-3; 8 bases agree with TRBD2. Trimming took 1 base from V and 2 from J; bases not matched to a gene: 8. Germline V CDR1 and CDR2: SGHNT, YENEEA. The CDR3 loop spans 17 amino acids. CDR3: CASSLGSAGETTDTQYF. In DNA form, the CDR3 reads TGTGCCAGCAGCTTAGGGTCAGCGGGGGAGACCACAGATACGCAGTATTTT.

Sample share makes this clone medium-sized (0.01 to 0.1%). This chain uses TRBV2 with TRBJ1-5; 7 positions agree with TRBD1. V lost 6 bases and J lost 10; bases outside the gene matches: 9. The length of the CDR3 is 13 residues. Looked up from germline, CDR1 is SNHLY and CDR2 is FYNNEI. The CDR3 protein is CASRWDSQRPQHF. The CDR3 DNA follows: TGTGCCAGCAGATGGGACAGTCAGAGACCCCAGCATTTT.

The V gene is TRBV11-2, the J gene TRBJ1-5; D is perhaps TRBD1 (5 bases). V shed 0 bases and J shed 6 bases, with 9 bases lying between them. Germline lookup yields CDR1 SGHAT and CDR2 FQNNGV. This CDR3 spans 14 amino acids. The CDR3 region is CASSLDRVRQPQHF. The CDR3 nucleotides read TGTGCCAGCAGCTTAGACAGGGTCCGTCAGCCCCAGCATTTT.

V and J are TRBV7-9 and TRBJ1-4, with 7 positions matching TRBD1. CDR1 is SEHNR, CDR2 FQNEAQ, per germline (reference sequence). CDR3 length: 16 amino acids. After removal of 7 bases from V and 4 bases from J, the junction contained 12 bases not matched to a gene. The CDR3 nucleotides read TGTGCCAGCACCTTTACCCGGGACAGCCTTAATGAAAAACTGTTTTTT. It yields the protein CASTFTRDSLNEKLFF.

This chain links TRBV13 with TRBJ2-3; 8 bases fit TRBD2. This CDR3 region has 17 residues. V lost 0 bases, J lost 5 bases, and 10 bases stayed unmatched. Germline CDR1 is PRHDT and CDR2 is FYEKMQ (reference sequence). CDR3 bases: TGTGCCAGCAGCTTAGGTTTAACGGGGGGGCCGGGAGATACGCAGTATTTT. This codes for CASSLGLTGGPGDTQYF.

The genes are TRBV27 and TRBJ1-2; D gene ambiguous. The V gene's germline CDR1 is MNHEY and CDR2 SMNVEV (reference sequence). CDR3 size: 11 residues. V was pared by 9 bases and J by 5 bases, with 10 bases between. CDR3 amino acids: CARCGRYGYTF. For the CDR3, the DNA is TGTGCCAGGTGCGGGAGGTATGGCTACACCTTC.

This clone is a singleton in its sample. CDR3 in amino acids: CASSEYGARTDTQYF. In DNA form, the CDR3 reads TGTGCCAGCAGTGAATATGGGGCCCGCACAGATACGCAGTATTTT. V and J are TRBV25-1 and TRBJ2-3, with D maybe TRBD1 (5 bases). This CDR3 has 15 residues. The germline gives CDR1 MGHDK, CDR2 SYGVNS. V lost 0 bases, J lost 1 base, and 8 bases lay in between.

The chain links TRBV7-2 to TRBJ1-2, with D possibly TRBD1 on 6 matching bases. V dropped 5 bases and J dropped 7 bases, with 26 bases sitting between them. The CDR3 has 17 residues. Germline V CDR1 and CDR2: SGHTA, FQGNSA. The CDR3 loop is CASSPTLGGALIFGYTF. CDR3 nucleotide sequence: TGTGCCAGCAGCCCTACCCTAGGGGGGGCCCTTATCTTTGGCTACACCTTC.

The chain links TRBV1 to TRBJ2-7; the DNA was not used to check the table's D call, TRBD2. TRBV1 is deemed a pseudogene. The CDR3 is 14 residues long. In DNA, the CDR3 is TGCACCAGCAGCAGACTAGCGGGTTCCTACGAGCAGTACTTC. This sequence encodes CTSSRLAGSYEQYF.

The chain combines TRBV29-1 with TRBJ1-4; D is undetermined. This CDR3 spans 14 amino acids. Germline CDR1 SQVTM, CDR2 ANQGSEA. Trimming removed 0 bases at V and 4 bases at J, with 9 bases between. The DNA of the CDR3 is TGCAGCGTTGAAGACCCCGGTCTTAATGAAAAACTGTTTTTT. Its protein product is CSVEDPGLNEKLFF. The full variable domain, completed using reference TRBV29-1 and TRBJ1-4, is SAVISQKPSRDICQRGTSLTIQCQVDSQVTMMFWYRQQPGQSLTLIATANQGSEATYESGFVIDKFPISRPNLTFSTLTVSNMSPEDSSIYLCSVEDPGLNEKLFFGSGTQLSVL.

This chain joins TRBV19 and TRBJ2-1; the match to TRBD2 covers 9 bases. The length of the CDR3 is 14 residues. Trimming at V came to 8 bases and at J to 7 bases, leaving 9 bases not matched to a gene. The germline CDR1 and CDR2 sequences are LNHDA and SQIVND (reference sequence). The CDR3 DNA reads TGTGCCAGTTTAAATAGCGGGAGCGGGAATGAGCAGTTCTTC. It translates to CASLNSGSGNEQFF. The whole variable domain, filled in from reference TRBV19 and TRBJ2-1, reads DGGITQSPKYLFRKEGQNVTLSCEQNLNHDAMYWYRQDPGQGLRLIYYSQIVNDFQKGDIAEGYSVSREKKESFPLTVTSAQKNPTAFYLCASLNSGSGNEQFFGPGTRLTVL.

This sequence joins TRBV28 and TRBJ1-1; D perhaps matches TRBD1 (5 bases). Germline V gives CDR1 MDHEN, CDR2 SYDVKM. The CDR3 extends over 12 amino acids. Trimming shortened V by 4 bases and J by 11 bases, and 14 bases separated the two germline ends. CDR3 in DNA: TGTGCCAGCAGTTCCCTGGGAAAGGGGGCTTTCTTT. Translated: CASSSLGKGAFF.

This chain connects TRBV5-4 to TRBJ2-3, with 8 nucleotides matching TRBD1. The V and J ends lost 2 bases and 0 bases, in that order; junction bases with no gene match: 2. CDR3 size: 15 residues. From germline, CDR1 is SGHNT and CDR2 YYREEE (reference sequence). The CDR3 spells CASSFDRGSTDTQYF. The CDR3 bases are TGTGCCAGCAGCTTTGACAGGGGAAGCACAGATACGCAGTATTTT.

The gene calls are TRBV6-5 and TRBJ1-2; tentative D call: TRBD1 (6 bases). The CDR3 is 13 residues long. The germline CDR1 and CDR2 sequences are MNHEY and SVGAGI. V shed 6 bases and J shed 8 bases, with 16 bases lying between them. CDR3 in DNA: TGTGCCAGCAGCCGACAGGTCCCGGAGGGCTACACCTTC. It codes for CASSRQVPEGYTF.

CDR3 sequence reads: CAWSPGVVKNIQYF. The CDR3 region has the DNA TGTGCCTGGTCGCCCGGGGTCGTCAAAAACATTCAGTACTTC. V is TRBV30 and J is TRBJ2-4; D possibly corresponds to TRBD2 (5 bases). The V end was cut by 5 bases, the J end by 3 bases, with 14 bases between. This CDR3 region has 14 residues. Germline V gene data show CDR1 as GTSNPN and CDR2 as SVGIG (reference sequence).

The chain recombines TRBV7-9 with TRBJ2-1; 8 nucleotides match TRBD2. J was trimmed by 7 bases and V by 6 bases; bases with no gene match: 11. The CDR3 length is 15 residues. Germline V gene data show CDR1 as SEHNR and CDR2 as FQNEAQ (reference sequence). CDR3 DNA sequence: TGTGCCAGCAGGGAGGTAGGGCTAGCGGGTAATGAGCAGTTCTTC. Protein sequence: CASREVGLAGNEQFF.

This clone was seen more than once but under ten times. This chain links TRBV9 with TRBJ2-3; 9 nucleotides agree with TRBD1. Germline CDR1 and CDR2: SGDLS and YYNGEE. Trimming removed 4 bases from V and 4 bases from J; junction bases left unmatched: 10. This CDR3 contains 16 residues. The CDR3 sequence: CASSPGDRGRADTQYF. The CDR3 DNA reads as TGTGCCAGCAGCCCCGGTGACAGGGGGAGGGCAGATACGCAGTATTTT.

J is TRBJ2-3 and V is TRBV30; 7 bases line up with TRBD1. The length of the CDR3 is 12 residues. Germline V gene lookup returns CDR1 GTSNPN and CDR2 SVGIG (reference sequence). Trimming cost V 5 bases and J 4 bases; bases outside gene matches: 3. CDR3 region: CAWGTVSDTQYF. CDR3 in DNA: TGTGCCTGGGGGACAGTCTCAGATACGCAGTATTTT. Together with reference TRBV30 and TRBJ2-3, the CDR3 gives the full variable domain: SQTIHQWPATLVQPVGSPLSLECTVEGTSNPNLYWYRQAAGRGLQLLFYSVGIGQISSEVPQNLSASRPQDRQFILSSKKLLLSDSGFYLCAWGTVSDTQYFGPGTRLTVL.

The V gene is TRBV19, the J gene TRBJ2-3; 8 nucleotides agree with TRBD2. This CDR3 is built from 16 residues. The J segment lost 5 bases and the V segment lost 0 bases, leaving 7 bases of the junction unmatched. In germline, CDR1 is LNHDA, CDR2 SQIVND (reference sequence). In nucleotides, the CDR3 is TGTGCCAGTAGTATAGACCTCGGGGGGGCGGGAGATACGCAGTATTTT. It is translated as CASSIDLGGAGDTQYF. The full variable domain, completed using reference TRBV19 and TRBJ2-3, is DGGITQSPKYLFRKEGQNVTLSCEQNLNHDAMYWYRQDPGQGLRLIYYSQIVNDFQKGDIAEGYSVSREKKESFPLTVTSAQKNPTAFYLCASSIDLGGAGDTQYFGPGTRLTVL.

V and J are TRBV5-4 and TRBJ1-1; 9 bases agree with TRBD1. Germline V gene lookup returns CDR1 SGHNT and CDR2 YYREEE (reference sequence). This CDR3 spans 14 amino acids. Trimming at V came to 3 bases and at J to 7 bases, leaving 7 bases not matched to a gene. The CDR3 region is CASSWGQGRDEAFF. CDR3 sequence (DNA): TGTGCCAGCAGCTGGGGACAGGGAAGGGATGAAGCTTTCTTT.

The chain is built from TRBV11-2 and TRBJ2-5, with 9 bases that match TRBD1. CDR3 size: 16 residues. The J segment lost 5 bases and the V segment lost 5 bases, leaving 12 bases of the junction unmatched. Germline values: CDR1 SGHAT, CDR2 FQNNGV. The CDR3 loop is CASSTRTGGPGETQYF. The CDR3 bases are TGTGCCAGCAGCACCCGAACAGGGGGCCCCGGGGAGACCCAGTACTTC.

The V call is TRBV11-3, the J call TRBJ2-7; D remains ambiguous. V lost 1 base to trimming and J lost 1 base, with 8 bases between them. The CDR3 spans 14 residues. Germline assignment: CDR1 SGHNT and CDR2 YENEEA. In DNA, the CDR3 is TGTGCCAGCAGCTTAGCCCCTAATTCCTACGAGCAGTACTTC. Residues: CASSLAPNSYEQYF.

The J gene is TRBJ1-4, the V gene TRBV6-6, with D possibly being TRBD1 (5 bases). The V and J ends lost 10 bases and 7 bases respectively, with 16 bases between them. From germline, CDR1 is MNHNY and CDR2 SVGAGI (reference sequence). CDR3 length: 13 amino acids. The CDR3 region is CATVRGVGEKLFF. The CDR3 DNA is TGTGCCACCGTGCGGGGGGTGGGTGAAAAACTGTTTTTT.

V and J are TRBV18 and TRBJ2-7, with TRBD2 matching 13 bases. The germline V gene has CDR1 KGHSH and CDR2 LQKENI. Trimming removed 3 bases from V and 3 bases from J; junction bases left unmatched: 2. The CDR3 totals 15 residues. CDR3 in amino acids: CASSPRTSGSYEQYF. The CDR3 coding sequence is TGTGCCAGCTCACCCAGGACTAGCGGGAGCTACGAGCAGTACTTC.

Written as DNA, the CDR3 is TGCGCCAGCAGCCTCTACGCAGGGGGCACTGAAGCTTTCTTT. It encodes CASSLYAGGTEAFF. The chain has TRBV4-1 and TRBJ1-1; TRBD1 agrees at 7 bases. The CDR3 is 14 amino acids. CDR1 and CDR2 (germline): MGHRA, YSYEKL. V lost 4 bases to trimming and J lost 4 bases; unmatched junction nucleotides: 6.

This clone was recorded once. The chain links TRBV6-5 to TRBJ2-3; 10 positions match TRBD2. This CDR3 is built from 15 residues. The V segment lost 4 bases and the J segment 4 bases; nucleotides outside the gene matches: 5. CDR1 MNHEY and CDR2 SVGAGI come from the germline V gene. CDR3 coding DNA: TGTGCCAGCAGTTCCCCAGCGGGAGGGCCAGATACGCAGTATTTT. Translating it yields CASSSPAGGPDTQYF.